These T cell receptor beta chains were read from a single sample in a study of CD8 T cells in Susac syndrome. Each CDR3 protein gets one entry after TCRdb re-called the immunoSEQ multiplex PCR reads with MiXCR. The data contain about 300,000 distinct CDR3 sequences, more than 75% of them singletons. Sample: CD8+ T cells from PBMCs. The receptors were gathered from a human donor with multiple sclerosis. The CDR3 runs from the conserved cysteine through the conserved F or W. The order of the fields is CDR3 DNA, CDR3 protein, clone size, V gene, D gene, J gene. The D gene is left open where the match is weak. The listing skips clone size in some rows; elsewhere it reads once, few, many or a size class.

TGCAGTGCTCGCGCGGCGGAGGGAGGCTACACCTTC	CSARAAEGGYTF	-	TRBV20-1	-	TRBJ1-2
TGTGCCAGCAGCCCGGAGGTGGGGCTGACGGGGGAGCTGTTTTTT	CASSPEVGLTGELFF	-	TRBV5-6	-	TRBJ2-2
TGTGCCAGCAGCTTACCCCCCAGGGGGCCTGAAGCTTTCTTT	CASSLPPRGPEAFF	-	TRBV13	TRBD1	TRBJ1-1
TGTGCCAGCAGTTACTCTACAGTCAACACTGAAGCTTTCTTT	CASSYSTVNTEAFF	-	TRBV6-5	-	TRBJ1-1
TGTGCCAGCAGAGCCGCGGGACAGAATTATGGCTACACCTTC	CASRAAGQNYGYTF	-	TRBV2	TRBD1	TRBJ1-2
TGTGCCAGCAGTTACTTGCGGGAGGGCCTCGGCGATACGCAGTATTTT	CASSYLREGLGDTQYF	-	TRBV6-2/TRBV6-3	TRBD2	TRBJ2-3
TGTGCCACCCTGACTAGGACCAACAATGAGCAGTTCTTC	CATLTRTNNEQFF	-	TRBV27	-	TRBJ2-1
TGTGCCAGCAGCTGGGGGTCGGGAACTGAAGCTTTCTTT	CASSWGSGTEAFF	-	TRBV27	-	TRBJ1-1
TGTGCCAGCAGTACTATCAGGGGAGGTATAGCCAATGAGCAGTTCTTC	CASSTIRGGIANEQFF	-	TRBV28	-	TRBJ2-1
TGTGCCAGCAGCACCCAGGACAGGAAAAACATTCAGTACTTC	CASSTQDRKNIQYF	-	TRBV7-9	TRBD1	TRBJ2-4
TGTGCCAGCAGTCCCGGGAGGGGGACTTACAATGAGCAGTTCTTC	CASSPGRGTYNEQFF	once	TRBV27	TRBD2	TRBJ2-1
TGCAGTGCTTATTGGGTTCAGGACAATGAGCAGTTCTTC	CSAYWVQDNEQFF	-	TRBV20-1	-	TRBJ2-1
TGTGCCGCCTGGGACCAAGGGGTGTCCTACGAGCAGTACTTC	CAAWDQGVSYEQYF	-	TRBV10-3	-	TRBJ2-7
TGTGCCAGTAGTATGGGTCGGGCGGCTGAAGCTTTCTTT	CASSMGRAAEAFF	-	TRBV19	-	TRBJ1-1
TGTGCCAGCCGAGGGTACCACCCAGGCTACACCTTC	CASRGYHPGYTF	once	TRBV27	-	TRBJ1-2
TGTGCCAGCAGCGCCCCCGGGACAGATGTTGGTAGCTCCTACAATGAGCAGTTCTTC	CASSAPGTDVGSSYNEQFF	-	TRBV9	TRBD1	TRBJ2-1
TGCAGCGTTGAATTGTCAGGCGGGCGGTCCGGGGAGCTGTTTTTT	CSVELSGGRSGELFF	-	TRBV29-1	-	TRBJ2-2
TGTGCCAGCCACCGTTGGAGACAGTCATTCTACGAGCAGTACTTC	CASHRWRQSFYEQYF	-	TRBV12-3/TRBV12-4	-	TRBJ2-7
TGTGCCAGTATCCTAGTCCACAGGGATGATATCTCTGGGGCCAACGTCCTGACTTTC	CASILVHRDDISGANVLTF	once	TRBV27	-	TRBJ2-6
TGTGCCAGCGCGGGACTCGGCTACACCTTC	CASAGLGYTF	-	TRBV2	-	TRBJ1-2
TGCAGCGTTGCGGTCGGGACTAGCGGCTACAATGAGCAGTTCTTC	CSVAVGTSGYNEQFF	-	TRBV29-1	TRBD2	TRBJ2-1
TGTGCCAGCAGCGCGAGAGACAGCACAGATACGCAGTATTTT	CASSARDSTDTQYF	-	TRBV9	-	TRBJ2-3
TGTGCCAGCAGTTTTAGTGGGGCCTACGAGCAGTACTTC	CASSFSGAYEQYF	-	TRBV13	-	TRBJ2-7
TGTGCCAGCAGGACGAGGGGGCCTGGAGGCTACACCTTC	CASRTRGPGGYTF	-	TRBV2	TRBD1	TRBJ1-2
TGTGCCAGCGCCCGCGCCCGCACAGATACGCAGTATTTT	CASARARTDTQYF	-	TRBV12-3/TRBV12-4	-	TRBJ2-3
TGTGCCAGCTGGGGCGGAGACTCCCCAGATACGCAGTATTTT	CASWGGDSPDTQYF	-	TRBV6-1	-	TRBJ2-3
TGTGCCAGCAGTTTATTAAGGGGTTTGGACTACGAGCAGTACTTC	CASSLLRGLDYEQYF	-	TRBV27	-	TRBJ2-7
TGTGCCAGCAGCGTAGACGGGGGCCATCAGCCCCAGCATTTT	CASSVDGGHQPQHF	-	TRBV9	-	TRBJ1-5
TGTGCCAGCAGCGTCACTAGCGGGAGTACAGATACGCAGTATTTT	CASSVTSGSTDTQYF	-	TRBV9	TRBD2	TRBJ2-3
TGTGCCAGCAGTTCGGACAGGGAGTTGGTGAACACTGAAGCTTTCTTT	CASSSDRELVNTEAFF	-	TRBV28	TRBD1	TRBJ1-1
TGTGCCAGCAGCCAAGGAGGGATAGAAAACATTCAGTACTTC	CASSQGGIENIQYF	-	TRBV4-2	-	TRBJ2-4
TGTGCCAGCAGTTTAGTCCTAGCGGGAGGGCCAAATACGCAGTATTTT	CASSLVLAGGPNTQYF	-	TRBV27	TRBD2	TRBJ2-3
TGTGCCAGCTTACAGGGGTTGCACACTGAAGCTTTCTTT	CASLQGLHTEAFF	-	TRBV21-1	-	TRBJ1-1
TGCAGCGTTGAAGGAGAGGACAGCAATCAGCCCCAGCATTTT	CSVEGEDSNQPQHF	-	TRBV29-1	-	TRBJ1-5
TGTGCCAGCAGCCAAGGACTAGTTCTCGCGGGGGAGCTGTTTTTT	CASSQGLVLAGELFF	-	TRBV7-9	TRBD2	TRBJ2-2
TGTGCCAGCAGTTTATCGGCGGGGGCTGGCAATCAGCCCCAGCATTTT	CASSLSAGAGNQPQHF	-	TRBV27	-	TRBJ1-5
TGTGCCAGCAGCCAAGAACGACCCTTCACCAGCGATGGCTACACCTTC	CASSQERPFTSDGYTF	once	TRBV14	-	TRBJ1-2
TGTGCCAGCAGCTTGACGGAGGTGCGGCCCCAGCATTTT	CASSLTEVRPQHF	-	TRBV5-5	-	TRBJ1-5
TGTGCCAGCAGCCTTGCCCTTAGCGGGAGCGGGGATACGCAGTATTTT	CASSLALSGSGDTQYF	-	TRBV3-1	TRBD2	TRBJ2-3
TGCAGTGCAGCCGGGAGTCCCAACTACAATGAGCAGTTCTTC	CSAAGSPNYNEQFF	few	TRBV20-1	-	TRBJ2-1
TGTGCCAGCAGTTACCGAGAGGGAACAGATACGCAGTATTTT	CASSYREGTDTQYF	-	TRBV6-5	-	TRBJ2-3
TGTGCCAGTAGTCGCAGGGGGCCGGTCCAAGAGACCCAGTACTTC	CASSRRGPVQETQYF	once	TRBV19	TRBD1	TRBJ2-5
TGTGCCACAGCGTGGGACGGGGATACCGGGGAGCTGTTTTTT	CATAWDGDTGELFF	-	TRBV27	-	TRBJ2-2
TGTGCCAGCAGTCGTATTCGGGGGGCGGCAGATACGCAGTATTTT	CASSRIRGAADTQYF	-	TRBV28	-	TRBJ2-3
TGTGCCAGCCCCTGGGAGGCCGAGCAGTGCTTC	CASPWEAEQCF	-	TRBV19	-	TRBJ2-7
TGTGCCAGCAGGGGACAGTCGACCGCCACAGATACGCAGTATTTT	CASRGQSTATDTQYF	-	TRBV27	TRBD1	TRBJ2-3
TGTGCCAGCAGCGAACAGGGGAGATTGTTTTTT	CASSEQGRLFF	-	TRBV7-9	TRBD1	TRBJ1-4
TGTGCCAGCAGCTTAGAGGGATTTTGGGAGCAGTTCTTC	CASSLEGFWEQFF	-	TRBV7-9	-	TRBJ2-1
TGTGCCACCAGTGATCGGGACAGGGAGCGAGGCGATGAGCAGTTCTTC	CATSDRDRERGDEQFF	-	TRBV24-1	TRBD1	TRBJ2-1
TGTGCCAGTACGGCGGGACAGGGAGGCTATGGCTACACCTTC	CASTAGQGGYGYTF	-	TRBV19	TRBD1	TRBJ1-2
TGCGCCAGCAGCCAAGATTCTTTGACAGGGGTGAACACTGAAGCTTTCTTT	CASSQDSLTGVNTEAFF	once	TRBV4-1	TRBD1	TRBJ1-1
TGCGCCAGCAGCCAGGCCGGGATCTGGGCTGGCTACACCTTC	CASSQAGIWAGYTF	-	TRBV4-1	-	TRBJ1-2
TGTGCCAGCAGCCTCAGGACTAGCGGTAGACACAATGAGCAGTTCTTC	CASSLRTSGRHNEQFF	-	TRBV7-9	TRBD2	TRBJ2-1
TGTGCCAGCAGCTCCTCGGACTGGGTCACTGAAGCTTTCTTT	CASSSSDWVTEAFF	few	TRBV7-3	-	TRBJ1-1